This T cell receptor (beta chain) was sequenced in a study of T cells in Graves' hyperthyroidism and ophthalmopathy (dated by TCRdb to the late 2010s). For the study in its entirety: Peripheral blood was collected at initial diagnosis, before any treatment. Whether ophthalmopathy could be predicted prospectively was tested in an independent validation cohort made up of roughly 19 hyperthyroidism patients plus 17 patients who later progressed to ophthalmopathy. The approximately 97 discovery patients were randomly divided into training and test sets at a 7:3 ratio. TCR Vbeta CDR3 sequencing of approximately 140 peripheral blood samples (approximately 44 ophthalmopathy, 75 to 85 hyperthyroidism and approximately 17 progressor patients) is reported in the paper. Following sampling, methimazole starting at 30 mg daily was given to hyperthyroidism patients, and high-dose intravenous methylprednisolone was given to ophthalmopathy patients. The study also compared thyroid tissue and blood T-cell repertoires from several Graves' hyperthyroidism patients. To identify TCR V-J signatures that set the groups apart, the researchers used a discovery cohort of roughly 100 patients, made up of approximately 43 with Graves' ophthalmopathy and some 60 with stable Graves' hyperthyroidism. The investigation overall reported the following: Ophthalmopathy was separated from stable hyperthyroidism by a 13 V-J signature model, with approximately 90% sensitivity and roughly 81% specificity obtained in cross-validation and 80%/75% obtained in testing. In validation, the model predicted progression to ophthalmopathy with roughly 70% sensitivity and 72% to 75% specificity, a median of 6.5 months before onset. No statistical method was used to set the sample size in advance, and investigators knew the group allocation. Most expanded thyroid clonotypes (frequency above 0.001) were also detected in blood, suggesting blood repertoires may reflect thyroid immune responses.

From the cysteine through the phenylalanine, the CDR3 covers 13 amino acids. Only the CDR3 portion is preserved as DNA: 39 bases, with reading frame beginning at the first base. Germline trimming amounts to 4 bases on V and 2 bases on J, with 3 as the count of junction bases outside the gene matches. The CDR1 and CDR2 encoded by the germline V gene are SQVTM and ANQGSEA. A few counts support this clonotype. What antigen it recognizes has not been identified. Base qualities were left out, and no much larger clone turns up one base away. A patient counted as having stable Graves' hyperthyroidism if no progression to ophthalmopathy occurred over 18 months of follow-up. Hyperthyroidism patients were newly diagnosed, with disease duration under 2 months, and aged 18 to 65 years. Any patient with an uncontrolled infection, another autoimmune disease, pregnancy or lactation was excluded. Diagnoses were based on clinical symptoms, serum thyroxine and TRAb, thyroid ultrasound and orbital computed tomography. Ficoll-Paque density gradient centrifugation was used to isolate PBMCs from around 9.1 ml of fresh peripheral blood. Trizol reagent was used to extract total RNA, and RNA quality was then checked on an Agilent 2100 Bioanalyzer.

Amplification of TCR beta CDR3 regions was carried out from RNA transcripts. The TCR CDR3 was subjected to a first round of RT-PCR using the HTBI primer set and the Qiagen OneStep RT-PCR kit. Libraries were constructed in a second round of multiplex PCR, after which size selection and purification were performed. Paired-end sequencing of the libraries was performed with 100 bp reads on an Illumina HiSeq2000. As for the original processing: SOAPnuke was used to process the raw data, with reads discarded if the reads contained adapters or uncalled bases, had a mean Phred below 15, or lacked an exact constant-primer or identifier match. COPE v1.2.5 was used to merge the high-quality paired reads, and each unique nucleotide sequence was defined as a clonotype. MiTCR v1.1 was used to align clonotypes to the IMGT TRBV, TRBD and TRBJ reference segments. Analysis was restricted to V-J combinations with a frequency above 0.0001, which covered roughly 99% of repertoires. A TCS score was defined as the ratio between F50 (clonal expansion) and ExV (chaos), using BLOSUM62-based TCRdist between CDR3 peptides within each V-J. Welch's t-statistics and random forest reduced roughly 540 V-J features to roughly 13, which were used in a naive Bayes classifier (R e1071). Using fastp at Q25 and MiXCR, TCRdb reprocessed the public reads and kept productive beta chains. CDR3 protein sequences are deduplicated, and each keeps its most common genes and DNA. The V and J calls come from TCRdb's annotation, not from the publication. The sample profile shows a few hundred thousand distinct CDR3 sequences; approximately 14% of them were found once. The ten largest clones take up around 7.5% of the sample.

The sequence was collected from a woman in her 30s with Graves' hyperthyroidism. The specimen sequenced was blood. The rearranged chain carries TRBV29-1 and TRBJ2-7, with 9 central nucleotides matching TRBD2. The CDR3: CSVATSGPYEQYF. The sequenced DNA: TGCAGCGTTGCGACTAGCGGACCCTACGAGCAGTACTTC.